These 16 T cell receptor beta chains share one sample of origin, sequenced in a study of blood T cell repertoires in COVID-19. Measured with immunoSEQ multiplex PCR; TCRdb has only the in-frame clones, and not every one. The sample holds about 140,000 clones, 79% seen once. The sequenced sample was peripheral blood. The receptors were gathered from a man aged 60 to 75 with acute or convalescent COVID-19.

The rearrangement joins TRBV5-4 to TRBJ1-1, with a tentative D call TRBD1 (6 bases). V shed 4 bases and J shed 0 bases, with 13 bases lying between them. The germline V gene encodes CDR1 SGHNT and CDR2 YYREEE (reference sequence). CDR3 length: 15 residues. The CDR3 sequence is CASSGQQGVNTEAFF. In DNA, the CDR3 is TGTGCCAGCAGCGGTCAACAGGGCGTGAACACTGAAGCTTTCTTT.

The gene calls are TRBV11-2 and TRBJ2-1; possibly TRBD2 for D (7 bases). The CDR3 is 17 residues long. Germline V lookup: CDR1 SGHAT, CDR2 FQNNGV. Trimming stripped 6 bases from V and 3 bases from J, with 21 bases between. The CDR3 is CASRAWGREPGYNEQFF. CDR3 DNA: TGTGCCAGCAGAGCCTGGGGGCGGGAGCCAGGCTACAATGAGCAGTTCTTC.

The chain joins TRBV4-3 to TRBJ1-1; 7 positions agree with TRBD1. V dropped 1 base and J dropped 4; count of bases not matched to a gene: 6. The CDR3 covers 15 residues. CDR1 and CDR2 from the germline V gene are LGHNA and YSLEER. DNA of the CDR3: TGCGCCAGCAGCCAAGCCGGCAGGGGGTTCACTGAAGCTTTCTTT. This translates into CASSQAGRGFTEAFF.

V gene TRBV18 combines with J gene TRBJ2-7; D not resolved. Trimming left V 2 bases short and J 3 bases short, with 8 bases between. In germline, CDR1 is KGHSH, CDR2 LQKENI. The length of the CDR3 is 13 residues. In nucleotides, the CDR3 is TGTGCCAGCTCACCAAACAGAAACTACGAGCAGTACTTC. This sequence encodes CASSPNRNYEQYF.

V and J are TRBV28 and TRBJ1-6; D is undetermined. Germline V gene lookup returns CDR1 MDHEN and CDR2 SYDVKM. The CDR3 length is 12 residues. Trimming removed 3 bases from V and 10 bases from J, with 7 bases in between. CDR3: CASSFWRSPLHF. Written as DNA, the CDR3 is TGTGCCAGCAGTTTTTGGCGGTCACCCCTCCACTTT.

This chain connects TRBV9 to TRBJ2-2; 8 bases agree with TRBD2. The CDR3 extends over 18 amino acids. After removal of 3 bases from V and 1 base from J, the junction contained 11 bases not matched to a gene. In germline, CDR1 is SGDLS, CDR2 YYNGEE. The CDR3 reads CASSAYFPGTRNTGELFF. The CDR3, as DNA: TGTGCCAGCAGCGCTTATTTCCCGGGGACTAGGAACACCGGGGAGCTGTTTTTT.

The chain recombines TRBV3-1 (or the pseudogene TRBV3-2) with TRBJ1-1, with a tentative D call TRBD1 (5 bases). The CDR3 loop spans 12 amino acids. V was trimmed by 5 bases and J by 12 bases, leaving 16 bases between them. Germline lookup yields CDR1 LGHDT and CDR2 YNNKEL (reference sequence). In nucleotides, the CDR3 is TGTGCCAGCAGCTTAGTCGAAGGGGCGACTTTCTTT. Translated: CASSLVEGATFF.

The table lists this clone with a count of one. The V gene is TRBV28, the J gene TRBJ2-7, with 8 bases aligning to TRBD2. V shed 2 bases and J 2 bases; nucleotides not matched to a gene: 2. This CDR3 contains 14 residues. Per the germline V gene, CDR1 is MDHEN and CDR2 is SYDVKM. The CDR3 DNA is TGTGCCAGCAGTTTAACTAGCGGCCCCTACGAGCAGTACTTC. This encodes CASSLTSGPYEQYF.

V gene TRBV4-3 combines with J gene TRBJ1-4; 11 bases are a match to TRBD1. The germline V gene encodes CDR1 LGHNA and CDR2 YSLEER. The CDR3 contains 17 residues. After removal of 4 bases from V and 8 bases from J, the junction contained 12 bases not matched to a gene. CDR3 sequence reads: CASSPIISGTGGEKLFF. Written as DNA, the CDR3 is TGCGCCAGCAGCCCAATTATTTCCGGGACAGGGGGAGAAAAACTGTTTTTT.

This chain connects TRBV4-3 to TRBJ1-3; 8 positions match TRBD1. Germline V gives CDR1 LGHNA, CDR2 YSLEER. The J segment lost 0 bases and the V segment lost 4 bases, leaving 11 bases of the junction unmatched. The CDR3 is 18 amino acids. This chain's CDR3 is CASSPRQGPDSSGNTIYF. CDR3 nucleotides: TGCGCCAGCAGCCCTCGACAGGGGCCGGATAGCTCTGGAAACACCATATATTTT.

This clone was seen only a few times. The genes are TRBV4-2 and TRBJ2-5, with TRBD2 identical over 7 bases. CDR1 is LGHNA and CDR2 is YNFKEQ in the germline V gene. V gave up 1 base and J gave up 2 bases; unmatched junction bases: 7. The CDR3 is 16 amino acids. CDR3 region: CASSQAFGAGQETQYF. CDR3 coding DNA: TGTGCCAGCAGCCAAGCATTTGGAGCGGGACAAGAGACCCAGTACTTC.

The chain couples TRBV4-3 to TRBJ1-1; TRBD1 aligns across 7 bases. V lost 1 base and J lost 4; bases outside the gene matches: 12. The CDR3 runs to 17 residues. Germline assignment: CDR1 LGHNA and CDR2 YSLEER. Here the CDR3 reads CASSQVGAGGRLTEAFF. The CDR3 nucleotides are TGCGCCAGCAGCCAAGTCGGGGCAGGGGGTAGGCTCACTGAAGCTTTCTTT.

The chain recombines TRBV19 with TRBJ1-5, with unresolved D. The CDR3 is 15 amino acids. Germline-derived CDR1 and CDR2 are LNHDA and SQIVND (reference sequence). The germline V and J ends were trimmed by 5 bases and 0 bases, with 11 bases remaining between them. The CDR3 nucleotides are TGTGCCAGTAGTCTCGACACTTATAGCAATCAGCCCCAGCATTTT. It encodes CASSLDTYSNQPQHF.

With regard to this clone: The same CDR3 arises from other DNA sequences in this sample as well. V and J are TRBV5-5 and TRBJ2-7; 7 nucleotides agree with TRBD1. The germline CDR1 and CDR2 sequences are SGHKS and YYEKEE (reference sequence). The CDR3 length is 15 residues. J lost 7 bases, V lost 0 bases, and 10 bases had no gene match. The CDR3 reads CASSLETGISYEQYF. The CDR3 DNA reads as TGTGCCAGCAGCTTGGAGACAGGGATATCGTATGAGCAGTACTTC.

This clone was seen a single time. The same CDR3 also results from other DNA sequences found in this sample. CDR3 nucleotides: TGTGCCAGTAGTATAATGGGACAGATTAGCAATCAGCCCCAGCATTTT. It encodes CASSIMGQISNQPQHF. This chain connects TRBV19 to TRBJ1-5; 7 bases fit TRBD1. CDR3 size: 16 residues. Per the germline V gene, CDR1 is LNHDA and CDR2 is SQIVND (reference sequence). Trimming took 2 bases from V and 0 from J; bases not matched to a gene: 4.

CDR3 sequence: CASRTGQGNAETQYF. In DNA form, the CDR3 reads TGCGCCAGCAGAACGGGACAGGGGAACGCGGAGACCCAGTACTTC. This sequence joins TRBV5-1 and TRBJ2-5; 10 bases align to TRBD1. The germline CDR1 and CDR2 sequences are SGHRS and YFSETQ. The trim removed 5 bases at V and 5 bases at J, leaving 9 bases unmatched. This CDR3 region has 15 residues.